This TCR beta chain is from a study of blood T cell repertoires in COVID-19. The assay was immunoSEQ multiplex PCR, and TCRdb's table has in-frame clones only and misses some. This sample has 310,000 or so clones, with 88% found just once. This CDR3 has 14 amino acids. In germline, CDR1 is SNHLY, CDR2 FYNNEI. Trimming cost V 7 bases and J 0 bases; bases outside gene matches: 4. This clone was found once. The V call is TRBV2, the J call TRBJ2-7; 9 bases map to TRBD2. The source of this sequence is a woman aged 25 to 39 with COVID-19, enrolled during active disease. Sequencing input: peripheral blood. CDR3 in amino acids: CASTLTSGSYEQYF. The CDR3 region has the DNA TGTGCCAGCACCTTGACTAGCGGCTCCTACGAGCAGTACTTC. The full variable domain, in which reference TRBV2 and TRBJ2-7 provide the parts outside the CDR3, is EPEVTQTPSHQVTQMGQEVILRCVPISNHLYFYWYRQILGQKVEFLVSFYNNEISEKSEIFDDQFSVERPDGSNFTLKIRSTKLEDSAMYFCASTLTSGSYEQYFGPGTRLTVT.